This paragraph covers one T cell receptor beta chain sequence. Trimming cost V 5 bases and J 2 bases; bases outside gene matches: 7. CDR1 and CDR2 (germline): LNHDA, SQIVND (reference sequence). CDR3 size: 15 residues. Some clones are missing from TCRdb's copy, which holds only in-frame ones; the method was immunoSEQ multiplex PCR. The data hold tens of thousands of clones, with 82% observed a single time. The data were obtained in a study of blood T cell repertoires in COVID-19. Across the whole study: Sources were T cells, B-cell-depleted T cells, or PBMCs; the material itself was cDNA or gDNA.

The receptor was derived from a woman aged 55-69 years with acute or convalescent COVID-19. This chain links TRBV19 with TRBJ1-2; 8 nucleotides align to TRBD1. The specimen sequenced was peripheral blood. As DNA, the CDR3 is TGTGCCAGTAGTGGTCGGACAGGGAGAAACTATGGCTACACCTTC. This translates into CASSGRTGRNYGYTF.